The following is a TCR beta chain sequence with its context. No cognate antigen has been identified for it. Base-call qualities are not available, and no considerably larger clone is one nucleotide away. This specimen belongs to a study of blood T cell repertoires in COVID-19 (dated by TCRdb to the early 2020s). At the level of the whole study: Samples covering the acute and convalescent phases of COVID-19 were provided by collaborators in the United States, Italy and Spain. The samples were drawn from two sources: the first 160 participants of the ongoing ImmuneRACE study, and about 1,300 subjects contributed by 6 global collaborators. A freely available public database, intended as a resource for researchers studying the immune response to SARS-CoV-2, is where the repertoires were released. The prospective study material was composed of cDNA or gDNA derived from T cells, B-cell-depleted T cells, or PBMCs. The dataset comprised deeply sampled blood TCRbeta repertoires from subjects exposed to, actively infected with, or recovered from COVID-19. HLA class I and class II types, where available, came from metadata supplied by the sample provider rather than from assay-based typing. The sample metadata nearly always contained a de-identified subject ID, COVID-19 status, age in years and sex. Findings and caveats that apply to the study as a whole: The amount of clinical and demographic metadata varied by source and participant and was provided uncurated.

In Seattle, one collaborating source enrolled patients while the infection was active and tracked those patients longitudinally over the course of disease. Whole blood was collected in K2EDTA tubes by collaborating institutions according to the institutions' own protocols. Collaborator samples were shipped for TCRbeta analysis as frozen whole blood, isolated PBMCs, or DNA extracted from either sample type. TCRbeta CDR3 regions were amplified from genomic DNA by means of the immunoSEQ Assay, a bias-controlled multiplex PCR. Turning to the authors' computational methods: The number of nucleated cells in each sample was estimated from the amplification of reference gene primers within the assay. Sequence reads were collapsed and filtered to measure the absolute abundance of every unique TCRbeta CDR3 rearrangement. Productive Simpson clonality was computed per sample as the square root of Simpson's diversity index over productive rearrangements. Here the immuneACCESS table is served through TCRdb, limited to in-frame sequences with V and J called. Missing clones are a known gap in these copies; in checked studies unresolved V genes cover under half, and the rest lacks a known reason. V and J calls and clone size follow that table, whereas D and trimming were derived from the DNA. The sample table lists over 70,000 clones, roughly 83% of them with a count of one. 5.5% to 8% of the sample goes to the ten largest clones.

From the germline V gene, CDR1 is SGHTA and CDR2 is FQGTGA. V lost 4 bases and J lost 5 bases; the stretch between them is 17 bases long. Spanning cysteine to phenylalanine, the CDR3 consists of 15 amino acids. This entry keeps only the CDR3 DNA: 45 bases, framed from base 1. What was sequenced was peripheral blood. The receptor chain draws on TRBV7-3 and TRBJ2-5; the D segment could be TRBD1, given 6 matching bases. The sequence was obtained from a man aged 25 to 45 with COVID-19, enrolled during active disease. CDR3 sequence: CASSSTGLEGETQYF. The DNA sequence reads TGTGCCAGCAGCTCGACAGGTCTGGAAGGGGAGACCCAGTACTTC.